A single sample is the source of the 19 T cell receptor beta chains below, sequenced in a study of T cell clonotyping in hematopoietic cell transplantation. The time point denotes: recipient sample about 28 days before transplant, after cytoreduction. This table comes from immunoSEQ multiplex PCR, and its TCRdb copy is limited to in-frame clones, with some not included. The sample has around 45,000 clones, about four fifths seen once. The material sequenced was peripheral blood mononuclear cells, taken before stem cell transplant. The receptors shown here come from a man aged 55 to 69 with myelodysplastic syndrome. Some clones in this sample may be carry-over from other donors' samples.

The J gene is TRBJ1-5, the V gene TRBV5-1; D unresolved. There are 14 residues in the CDR3. Per the germline V gene, CDR1 is SGHRS and CDR2 is YFSETQ. V shed 0 bases and J shed 2 bases, with 6 bases lying between them. The CDR3 protein is CASSLDGGNQPQHF. CDR3 nucleotides: TGCGCCAGCAGCTTGGATGGGGGCAATCAGCCCCAGCATTTT.

This clone was observed a single time. The CDR3 loop is CASSSGQTHEGVDAFF. The CDR3 nucleotides are TGTGCCAGCAGTTCGGGACAGACACACGAAGGGGTCGACGCTTTCTTT. The chain recombines TRBV6-5 with TRBJ1-1, with TRBD1 identical over 7 bases. This CDR3 spans 16 amino acids. The V segment lost 4 bases and the J segment 11 bases; nucleotides outside the gene matches: 19. From germline, CDR1 is MNHEY and CDR2 SVGAGI.

The chain uses TRBV7-2 and TRBJ2-7, with D tentatively TRBD1 or TRBD2 (5 bases each). The V gene lost 4 bases and the J gene lost 1 base, with 11 bases spanning the gap. The CDR3 has 14 amino acids. Per the germline V gene, CDR1 is SGHTA and CDR2 is FQGNSA. CDR3 nucleotide sequence: TGTGCCAGCAGCTCCGGGACCAATTCCTACGAGCAGTACTTC. Translation: CASSSGTNSYEQYF.

The genes are TRBV10-2 and TRBJ1-1, with 7 bases fitting TRBD1. CDR3 length: 13 amino acids. With 9 bases clipped from V and 0 bases from J, the junction kept 4 bases outside the gene matches. CDR1 is WSHSY, CDR2 SAAADI, per germline. The CDR3 bases are TGCGCCAGTGGGACAGCTATGAACACTGAAGCTTTCTTT. This gives the protein CASGTAMNTEAFF.

This chain links TRBV29-1 with TRBJ2-3, with D possibly called TRBD1 or TRBD2 (5 bases each). The CDR3 is 14 residues long. Germline V gene lookup returns CDR1 SQVTM and CDR2 ANQGSEA. The V end was cut by 5 bases, the J end by 0 bases, with 12 bases between. The CDR3 region is CSVIRGASTDTQYF. The CDR3 DNA sequence: TGCAGCGTTATTCGAGGGGCGAGCACAGATACGCAGTATTTT.

The chain combines TRBV14 with TRBJ2-1; D unresolved. CDR3 size: 17 residues. V lost 2 bases to trimming and J lost 6 bases, with 20 bases between them. In germline, CDR1 is SGHDN, CDR2 FVKESK. The CDR3 DNA sequence: TGTGCCAGCAGCCAAAGCTACATATCTAGGAGACTCAATGAGCAGTTCTTC. It yields the protein CASSQSYISRRLNEQFF. Looking up the rest from reference TRBV14 and TRBJ2-1 gives the full variable domain: EAGVTQFPSHSVIEKGQTVTLRCDPISGHDNLYWYRRVMGKEIKFLLHFVKESKQDESGMPNNRFLAERTGGTYSTLKVQPAELEDSGVYFCASSQSYISRRLNEQFFGPGTRLTVL.

V usage is TRBV19 and J usage is TRBJ1-2, with D hard to call. Germline V gives CDR1 LNHDA, CDR2 SQIVND (reference sequence). The ends were cut back, 7 bases at V and 2 bases at J, with 11 bases in the middle. This CDR3 comprises 13 residues. The CDR3 loop reads CASTRGYNYGYTF. CDR3 DNA: TGTGCCAGTACCCGGGGTTACAACTATGGCTACACCTTC.

The V gene is TRBV5-4, the J gene TRBJ1-2; perhaps TRBD1 as D (5 bases). The V end lost 1 base, the J end lost 7 bases, and 20 bases lay between the germline ends. Germline V gene data show CDR1 as SGHNT and CDR2 as YYREEE (reference sequence). The CDR3 is 16 residues long. In DNA form, the CDR3 reads TGTGCCAGCAGCTTGTTCGGGTTTGGCCAGGGTCGTGGCTACACCTTC. Translated: CASSLFGFGQGRGYTF.

This clone has a handful of counts. This rearrangement joins TRBV19 to TRBJ2-4; 9 positions agree with TRBD1. The CDR3 runs 15 residues. The J segment lost 1 base and the V segment lost 6 bases, leaving 4 bases of the junction unmatched. The germline gives CDR1 LNHDA, CDR2 SQIVND (reference sequence). The CDR3 spells CASRVQGAAKNIQYF. DNA of the CDR3: TGTGCCAGTAGAGTACAGGGGGCGGCCAAAAACATTCAGTACTTC.

The chain carries TRBV6-5 and TRBJ1-1; D uncertain. Germline lookup yields CDR1 MNHEY and CDR2 SVGAGI. The length of the CDR3 is 13 residues. The V gene lost 7 bases and the J gene lost 4 bases, with 13 bases spanning the gap. Here the CDR3 DNA reads TGTGCCAGCATCATCGCCCCCGGCACTGAAGCTTTCTTT. Protein product: CASIIAPGTEAFF.

The chain carries TRBV19 and TRBJ2-7; 7 positions agree with TRBD1. This CDR3 spans 14 amino acids. Germline V gives CDR1 LNHDA, CDR2 SQIVND (reference sequence). J gave up 13 bases and V 4 bases, and 16 bases lay outside the gene matches. The CDR3 loop is CASSTGTEGSHFYF. In nucleotides, the CDR3 is TGTGCCAGTAGTACCGGGACAGAGGGTTCCCACTTTTACTTC.

This chain connects TRBV15 to TRBJ2-3, with TRBD2 identical over 12 bases. The CDR3 sequence is 15 residues long. Germline CDR1 reads LNHNV; CDR2 reads YYDKDF (reference sequence). The trim removed 1 base at V and 6 bases at J, leaving 2 bases unmatched. This CDR3 is CATSRGLAGADTQYF. CDR3 coding DNA: TGTGCCACCAGCAGAGGACTAGCGGGGGCCGATACGCAGTATTTT.

This clone was detected once. Other nucleotide sequences from this sample produce the same CDR3. The gene calls are TRBV15 and TRBJ2-5, with TRBD1 as a possible D gene (5 bases). V was pared by 0 bases and J by 1 base, with 9 bases between. This CDR3 spans 15 amino acids. From germline, CDR1 is LNHNV and CDR2 YYDKDF (reference sequence). CDR3 in amino acids: CATSRDQGTQETQYF. CDR3 DNA sequence: TGTGCCACCAGCAGAGATCAGGGTACCCAAGAGACCCAGTACTTC.

This chain uses TRBV7-2 with TRBJ2-3, with D perhaps TRBD1 (5 bases). Germline V CDR1 and CDR2: SGHTA, FQGNSA. The CDR3 runs to 15 residues. Trimming pared 2 bases from V and 2 bases from J, leaving 11 bases between. The CDR3 sequence: CASSLPRQFTDTQYF. CDR3 DNA: TGTGCCAGCAGCTTACCCCGACAGTTCACAGATACGCAGTATTTT.

The chain links TRBV6-1 to TRBJ1-5, with D unresolved. Germline CDR1 is MNHNS and CDR2 is SASEGT. The V gene lost 2 bases and the J gene lost 0 bases, with 8 bases spanning the gap. The CDR3 has 15 amino acids. CDR3 DNA sequence: TGTGCCAGCAGTGAACGGAGATATAGCAATCAGCCCCAGCATTTT. Translating it yields CASSERRYSNQPQHF.

The rearrangement joins TRBV15 to TRBJ1-1; tentatively, D is TRBD1 (5 bases). The V gene lost 0 bases and the J gene lost 4 bases, with 15 bases spanning the gap. The CDR3 has 16 amino acids. Germline V lookup: CDR1 LNHNV, CDR2 YYDKDF (reference sequence). CDR3 loop: CATSRDLLGGSTEAFF. CDR3 coding DNA: TGTGCCACCAGCAGAGATCTTTTGGGGGGGAGCACTGAAGCTTTCTTT.

The chain links TRBV5-1 to TRBJ2-5, with TRBD2 identical over 7 bases. The CDR3 extends over 16 amino acids. Germline CDR1 is SGHRS and CDR2 is YFSETQ. J was trimmed by 5 bases and V by 0 bases; bases with no gene match: 10. Written as DNA, the CDR3 is TGCGCCAGCAGCTTGGATCCAGCGGGGATATTCGAGACCCAGTACTTC. Translated, it gives CASSLDPAGIFETQYF.

V usage is TRBV7-6 and J usage is TRBJ2-7; a possible D gene is TRBD2 (6 bases). The CDR3 is 15 residues long. The germline V gene encodes CDR1 SGHVS and CDR2 FNYEAQ. V was shortened by 6 bases and J by 3 bases, with 18 bases between the two germline ends. The CDR3: CASSTASAPFYEQYF. CDR3 in DNA: TGTGCCAGCAGTACCGCTAGCGCACCTTTCTACGAGCAGTACTTC.

The chain is built from TRBV29-1 and TRBJ2-1, with TRBD1 matching over 9 bases. The ends lost 0 bases at V and 6 bases at J; junction bases unmatched: 9. The CDR3 has 16 residues. The V gene's germline CDR1 is SQVTM and CDR2 ANQGSEA. The CDR3 loop is CSVEDFSGQGRNEQFF. CDR3 sequence (DNA): TGCAGCGTTGAAGATTTTTCGGGACAGGGTCGCAATGAGCAGTTCTTC.